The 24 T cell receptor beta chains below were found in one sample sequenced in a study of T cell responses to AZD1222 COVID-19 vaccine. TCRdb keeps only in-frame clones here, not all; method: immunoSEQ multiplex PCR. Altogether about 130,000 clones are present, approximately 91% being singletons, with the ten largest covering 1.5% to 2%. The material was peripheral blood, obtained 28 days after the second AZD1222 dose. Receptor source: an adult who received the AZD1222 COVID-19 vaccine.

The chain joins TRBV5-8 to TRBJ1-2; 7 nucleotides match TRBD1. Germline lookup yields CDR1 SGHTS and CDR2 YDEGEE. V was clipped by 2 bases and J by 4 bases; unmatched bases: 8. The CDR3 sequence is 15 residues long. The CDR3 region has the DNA TGTGCCAGCAGCTTTCGGACAGGCGCTACCTATGGCTACACCTTC. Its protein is CASSFRTGATYGYTF.

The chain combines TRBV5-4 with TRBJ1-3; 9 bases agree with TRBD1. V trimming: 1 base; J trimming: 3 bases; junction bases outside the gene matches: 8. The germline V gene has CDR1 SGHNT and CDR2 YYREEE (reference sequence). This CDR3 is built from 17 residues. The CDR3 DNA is TGTGCCAGCAGCTTGCAATTACAGGGGGCGCGTGGAAACACCATATATTTT. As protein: CASSLQLQGARGNTIYF.

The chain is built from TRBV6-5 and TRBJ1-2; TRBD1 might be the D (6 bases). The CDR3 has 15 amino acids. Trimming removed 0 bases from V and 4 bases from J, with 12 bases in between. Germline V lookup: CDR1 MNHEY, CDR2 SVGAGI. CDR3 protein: CASSYSFGTTYGYTF. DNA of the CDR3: TGTGCCAGCAGTTACTCGTTCGGGACAACCTATGGCTACACCTTC.

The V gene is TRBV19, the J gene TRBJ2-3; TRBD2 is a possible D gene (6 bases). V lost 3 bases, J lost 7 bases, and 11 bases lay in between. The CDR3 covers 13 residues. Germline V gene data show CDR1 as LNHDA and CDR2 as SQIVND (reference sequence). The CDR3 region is CASSMEAGHTQYF. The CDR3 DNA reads TGTGCCAGTAGTATGGAAGCGGGCCATACGCAGTATTTT.

CDR3 DNA: TGTGCCAGCAGCCTAATCGGTGGTCAGCCCCAGCATTTT. This encodes CASSLIGGQPQHF. The chain combines TRBV12-3 or TRBV12-4 with TRBJ1-5; D not certain. The CDR3 spans 13 residues. Deletions cut 6 bases from V and 6 bases from J, with 12 bases between.

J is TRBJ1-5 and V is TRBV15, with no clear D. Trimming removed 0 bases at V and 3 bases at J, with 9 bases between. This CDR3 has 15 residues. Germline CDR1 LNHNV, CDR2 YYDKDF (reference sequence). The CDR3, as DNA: TGTGCCACCAGCAGAGATAAGCAGTTCAATCAGCCCCAGCATTTT. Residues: CATSRDKQFNQPQHF.

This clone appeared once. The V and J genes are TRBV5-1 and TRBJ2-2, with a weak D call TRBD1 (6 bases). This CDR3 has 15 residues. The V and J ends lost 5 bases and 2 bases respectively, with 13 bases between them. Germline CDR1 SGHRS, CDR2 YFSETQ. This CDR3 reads CASRTGTPNTGELFF. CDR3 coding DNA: TGCGCCAGCAGAACTGGGACACCTAACACCGGGGAGCTGTTTTTT.

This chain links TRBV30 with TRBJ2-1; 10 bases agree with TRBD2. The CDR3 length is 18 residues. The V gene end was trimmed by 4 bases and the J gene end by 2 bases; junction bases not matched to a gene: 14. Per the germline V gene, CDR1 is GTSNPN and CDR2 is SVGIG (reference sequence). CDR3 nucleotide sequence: TGTGCCTGGACTAACCTGGGGGCTAGCGGGAGTCCCTACAATGAGCAGTTCTTC. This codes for CAWTNLGASGSPYNEQFF.

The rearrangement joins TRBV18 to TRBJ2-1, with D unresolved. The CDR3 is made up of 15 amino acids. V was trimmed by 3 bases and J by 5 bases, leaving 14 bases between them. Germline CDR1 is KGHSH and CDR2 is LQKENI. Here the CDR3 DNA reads TGTGCCAGCTCACCGAACACAAGACAACACAATGAGCAGTTCTTC. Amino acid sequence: CASSPNTRQHNEQFF.

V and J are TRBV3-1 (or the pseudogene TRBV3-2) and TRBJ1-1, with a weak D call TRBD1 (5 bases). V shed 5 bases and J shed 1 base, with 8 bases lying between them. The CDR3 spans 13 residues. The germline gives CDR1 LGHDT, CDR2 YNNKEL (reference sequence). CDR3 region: CASSSQGNTEAFF. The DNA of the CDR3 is TGTGCCAGCAGCTCTCAGGGGAACACTGAAGCTTTCTTT.

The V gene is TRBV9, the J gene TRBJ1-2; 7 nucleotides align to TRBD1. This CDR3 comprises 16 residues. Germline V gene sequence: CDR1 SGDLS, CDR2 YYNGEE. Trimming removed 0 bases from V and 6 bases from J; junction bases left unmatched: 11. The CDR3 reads CASSVARRGQWDGYTF. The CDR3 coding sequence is TGTGCCAGCAGCGTAGCTAGAAGGGGGCAGTGGGATGGCTACACCTTC.

CDR3: CAVEGRGKHTEAFF. The CDR3 nucleotides are TGTGCCGTCGAGGGGCGGGGGAAGCACACTGAAGCTTTCTTT. The chain uses TRBV28 and TRBJ1-1; possible D gene TRBD1, 5 bases. V lost 11 bases and J 3 bases, leaving 19 bases between the germline ends. CDR3 size: 14 residues. Germline-derived CDR1 and CDR2 are MDHEN and SYDVKM.

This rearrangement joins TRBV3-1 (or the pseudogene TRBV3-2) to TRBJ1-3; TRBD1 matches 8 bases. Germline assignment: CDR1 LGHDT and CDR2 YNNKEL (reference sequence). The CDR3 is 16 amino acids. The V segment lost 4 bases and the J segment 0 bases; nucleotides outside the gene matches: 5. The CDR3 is CASSPWTGSSGNTIYF. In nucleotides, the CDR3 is TGTGCCAGCAGCCCATGGACAGGGAGCTCTGGAAACACCATATATTTT.

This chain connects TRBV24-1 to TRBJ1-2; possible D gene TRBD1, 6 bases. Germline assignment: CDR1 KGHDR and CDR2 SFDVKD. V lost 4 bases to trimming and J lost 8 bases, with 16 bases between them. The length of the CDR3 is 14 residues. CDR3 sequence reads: CATSDVGAFGGYTF. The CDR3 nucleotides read TGTGCCACCAGTGACGTGGGGGCCTTTGGGGGCTACACCTTC.

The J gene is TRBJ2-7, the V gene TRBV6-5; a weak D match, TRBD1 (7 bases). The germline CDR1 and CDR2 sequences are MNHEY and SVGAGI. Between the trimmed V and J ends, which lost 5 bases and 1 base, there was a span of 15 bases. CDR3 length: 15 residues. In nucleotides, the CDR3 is TGTGCCAGCAGTCCCCAGGGGGGAGGATCCTACGAGCAGTACTTC. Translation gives CASSPQGGGSYEQYF.

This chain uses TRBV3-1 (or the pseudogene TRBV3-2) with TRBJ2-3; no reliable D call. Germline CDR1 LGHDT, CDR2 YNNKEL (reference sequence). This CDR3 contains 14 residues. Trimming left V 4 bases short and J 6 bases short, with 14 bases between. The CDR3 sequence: CASSPSYRPDTQYF. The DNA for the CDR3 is TGTGCCAGCAGCCCCTCTTACCGCCCGGATACGCAGTATTTT.

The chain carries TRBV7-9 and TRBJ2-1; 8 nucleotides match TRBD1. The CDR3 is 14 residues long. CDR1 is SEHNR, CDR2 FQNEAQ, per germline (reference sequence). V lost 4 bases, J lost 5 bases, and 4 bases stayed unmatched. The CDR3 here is CASSSRGRDNEQFF. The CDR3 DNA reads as TGTGCCAGCAGCTCCAGGGGGCGGGACAATGAGCAGTTCTTC. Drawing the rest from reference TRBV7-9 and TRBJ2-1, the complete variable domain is DTGVSQNPRHKITKRGQNVTFRCDPISEHNRLYWYRQTLGQGPEFLTYFQNEAQLEKSRLLSDRFSAERPKGSFSTLEIQRTEQGDSAMYLCASSSRGRDNEQFFGPGTRLTVL.

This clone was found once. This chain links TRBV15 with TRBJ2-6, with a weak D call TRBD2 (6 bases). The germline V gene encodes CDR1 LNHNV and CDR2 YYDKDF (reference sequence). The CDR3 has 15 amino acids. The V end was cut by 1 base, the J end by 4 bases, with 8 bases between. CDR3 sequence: CATSRGGAGANVLTF. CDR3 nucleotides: TGTGCCACCAGCAGAGGCGGGGCAGGGGCCAACGTCCTGACTTTC.

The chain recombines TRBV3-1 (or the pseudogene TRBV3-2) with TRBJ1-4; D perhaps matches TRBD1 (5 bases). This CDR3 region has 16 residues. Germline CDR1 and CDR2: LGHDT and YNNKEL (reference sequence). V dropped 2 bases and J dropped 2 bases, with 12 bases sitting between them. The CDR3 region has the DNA TGTGCCAGCAGCCAATTTTCTCCAGGGACTAATGAAAAACTGTTTTTT. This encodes CASSQFSPGTNEKLFF.

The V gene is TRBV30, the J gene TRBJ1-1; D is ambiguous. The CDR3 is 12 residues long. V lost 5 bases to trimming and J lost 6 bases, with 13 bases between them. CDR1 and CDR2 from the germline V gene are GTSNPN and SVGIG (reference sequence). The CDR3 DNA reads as TGTGCCTGGGAAGTGGGAGGGTCTGAAGCTTTCTTT. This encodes CAWEVGGSEAFF.

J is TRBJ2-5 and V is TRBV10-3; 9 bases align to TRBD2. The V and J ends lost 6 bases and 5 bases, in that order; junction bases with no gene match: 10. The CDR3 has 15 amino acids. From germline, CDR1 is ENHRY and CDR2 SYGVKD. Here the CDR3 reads CAIRTASGAGETQYF. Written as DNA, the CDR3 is TGTGCCATCAGGACAGCTAGCGGGGCGGGGGAGACCCAGTACTTC.

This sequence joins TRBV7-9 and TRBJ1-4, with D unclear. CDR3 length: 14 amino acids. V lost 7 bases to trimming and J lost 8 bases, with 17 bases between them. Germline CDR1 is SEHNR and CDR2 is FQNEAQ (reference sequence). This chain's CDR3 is CASTLRGPTEKLFF. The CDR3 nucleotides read TGTGCCAGCACCCTCCGAGGACCCACGGAAAAACTGTTTTTT.

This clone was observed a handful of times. CDR3 DNA sequence: TGTGCCAGCAGTGAAGTCGGACAGGGTGTCTCTGGAAACACCATATATTTT. This gives the protein CASSEVGQGVSGNTIYF. This chain connects TRBV6-1 to TRBJ1-3; 8 bases agree with TRBD1. Germline CDR1 reads MNHNS; CDR2 reads SASEGT. The CDR3 runs to 17 residues. After removal of 1 base from V and 0 bases from J, the junction contained 5 bases not matched to a gene.

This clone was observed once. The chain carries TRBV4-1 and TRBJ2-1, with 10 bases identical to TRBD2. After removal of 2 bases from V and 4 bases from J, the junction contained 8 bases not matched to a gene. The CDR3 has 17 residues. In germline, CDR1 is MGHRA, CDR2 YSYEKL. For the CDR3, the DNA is TGCGCCAGCAGCCAACAATGGACTAGCGGAACTTACAATGAGCAGTTCTTC. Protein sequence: CASSQQWTSGTYNEQFF.